This T cell receptor beta chain emerged from a study of T cell responses to AZD1222 COVID-19 vaccine. Study outcomes and limitations: Clonal diversity was possibly underestimated; the donors were predominantly white British and more often female.

The length of the CDR3 is 18 residues. The germline V gene encodes CDR1 SGHVS and CDR2 FNYEAQ. V dropped 5 bases and J dropped 6; count of bases not matched to a gene: 16. In regard to this clone: Antigen unknown.

Method: immunoSEQ multiplex PCR; TCRdb's copy keeps in-frame clones and lacks some. The data hold about 98,000 clones, with approximately 88% observed a single time. The TCR sequence derives from an adult in good health. The chain employs TRBV7-6 and TRBJ2-2, with 9 bases aligning to TRBD1. Material: peripheral blood, obtained on day 0 of AZD1222 vaccination. The CDR3 loop reads CASSNAYRGRSWAGELFF. CDR3 nucleotide sequence: TGTGCCAGCAGCAATGCCTACAGGGGGCGTTCTTGGGCCGGGGAGCTGTTTTTT.